The text below deals with one T cell receptor (beta chain). Original methodology: Estimated nucleated cell counts came from reference gene primer amplification. The repertoire was sequenced with immunoSEQ multiplex PCR; TCRdb's copy has only in-frame clones and lacks some. The V and J calls and clone size come from that table; D and trimming were worked out from the DNA. The repertoire holds around 130,000 clones, with about 88% as singletons. The data belong to a study of blood T cell repertoires in COVID-19. Looking at the study overall: The cDNA or gDNA used as material had been derived from T cells, B-cell-depleted T cells, or PBMCs.

V lost 0 bases to trimming and J lost 2 bases; unmatched junction nucleotides: 8. Per germline, CDR1 LNHDA and CDR2 SQIVND (reference sequence). This CDR3 comprises 17 residues. Sequencing input: peripheral blood. This sequence joins TRBV19 and TRBJ2-3, with 7 bases that match TRBD2. The TCR comes from a man in his forties or fifties with active COVID-19. The CDR3 spells CASSIDPTGGATDTQYF. The CDR3 DNA is TGTGCCAGTAGTATAGACCCCACGGGGGGAGCCACAGATACGCAGTATTTT.